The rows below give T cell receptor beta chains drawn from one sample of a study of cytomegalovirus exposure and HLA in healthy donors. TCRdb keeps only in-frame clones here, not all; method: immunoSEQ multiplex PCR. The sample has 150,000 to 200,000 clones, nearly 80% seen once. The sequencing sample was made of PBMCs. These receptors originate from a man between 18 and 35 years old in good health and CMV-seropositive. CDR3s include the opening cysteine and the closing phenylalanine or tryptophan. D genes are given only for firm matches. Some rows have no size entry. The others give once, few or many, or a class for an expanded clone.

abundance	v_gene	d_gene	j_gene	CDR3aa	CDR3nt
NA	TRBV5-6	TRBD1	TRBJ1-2	CASSPNPGQSYGYTF	TGTGCCAGCAGCCCGAATCCGGGACAGAGTTATGGCTACACCTTC
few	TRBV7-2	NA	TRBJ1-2	CASSAEGRDHGYTF	TGTGCCAGCAGCGCAGAAGGCAGGGATCATGGCTACACCTTC
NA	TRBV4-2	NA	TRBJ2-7	CASSQDPDTFYEQYF	TGTGCCAGCAGCCAAGATCCTGACACCTTCTACGAGCAGTACTTC
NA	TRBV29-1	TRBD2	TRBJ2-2	CSVGSSSGRVTGELFF	TGCAGCGTTGGTTCGTCGAGCGGGAGAGTCACCGGGGAGCTGTTTTTT
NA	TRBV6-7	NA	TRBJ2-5	CASSYSSYAEETQYF	TGTGCCAGCAGTTACTCGTCTTACGCAGAAGAGACCCAGTACTTC
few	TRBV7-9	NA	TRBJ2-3	CASSLGQTYTDTQYF	TGTGCCAGCAGCTTAGGACAGACGTATACAGATACGCAGTATTTT
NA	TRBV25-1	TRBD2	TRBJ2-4	CASSPRTLAGLAKNSQYF	TGTGCCAGCAGTCCCCGCACCCTAGCGGGGCTAGCCAAAAACAGTCAGTACTTC
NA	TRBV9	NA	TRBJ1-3	CASSEHASGNTIYF	TGTGCCAGCAGCGAACACGCCTCTGGAAACACCATATATTTT
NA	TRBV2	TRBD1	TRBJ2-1	CASSPWDSYEQFF	TGTGCCAGCAGTCCATGGGACAGCTATGAGCAGTTCTTC
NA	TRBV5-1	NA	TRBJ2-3	CASSLAGIADTQYF	TGCGCCAGCAGCTTGGCCGGGATTGCAGATACGCAGTATTTT
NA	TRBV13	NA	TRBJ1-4	CASSSFGGADNEKLFF	TGTGCCAGCAGCTCCTTCGGGGGAGCGGATAATGAAAAACTGTTTTTT
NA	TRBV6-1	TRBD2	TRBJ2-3	CASSETGGGTDTQYF	TGTGCCAGCAGTGAGACGGGGGGTGGGACAGATACGCAGTATTTT
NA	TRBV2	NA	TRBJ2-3	CASSEEGDTQYF	TGTGCCAGCAGCGAGGAGGGAGATACGCAGTATTTT
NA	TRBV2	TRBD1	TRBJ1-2	CASSEVRQGGYGYTF	TGTGCCAGCAGTGAAGTGAGACAGGGAGGCTATGGCTACACCTTC
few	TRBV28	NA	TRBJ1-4	CASLRRGVSEGRRKLFF	TGTGCCTCCTTACGGCGGGGCGTTTCAGAAGGGCGAAGAAAACTGTTTTTT
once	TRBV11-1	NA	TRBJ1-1	CASSFAGSNTEAFF	TGTGCCAGCAGCTTTGCCGGGTCGAACACTGAAGCTTTCTTT